Listed below are T cell receptor beta chains from one sample, sequenced in a study of T cells expressing NK-cell markers. With the 5' RACE reads reprocessed, TCRdb shows one record per CDR3 protein and no DNA. The sample totals about 260,000 distinct CDR3 sequences. The material sequenced was blood T cells: a sorted CD56 or NKG2C T cell subset, CD4+ or CD8+ T cells, or bulk PBMC T cells (not recorded which). Receptors originate from a woman aged 18-69 years in good health. CDR3s include the opening cysteine and the closing phenylalanine or tryptophan.

j_call,v_call,cdr3_aa
TRBJ1-2,TRBV15,CATSRDRTAYGYTF
TRBJ1-2,TRBV7-2,CASSLRGQGNGYTF
TRBJ1-6,TRBV28,CASRTGSSYNSPLHF
TRBJ2-3,TRBV18,CASSPSRSGGVTDTQYF
TRBJ1-2,TRBV12-3/TRBV12-4,CASRPTGGSGYTF
TRBJ2-3,TRBV10-3,CAIEAGRSTDTQYF
TRBJ2-3,TRBV7-8,CASSWGSGYTDTQYF
TRBJ2-4,TRBV18,CASSPTSGIIAKNIQYF
TRBJ1-2,TRBV4-2,CASSQVSDRSRGYTF
TRBJ2-7,TRBV6-1,CASSEMRYEQYF
TRBJ2-3,TRBV6-1,CASSPLQTSGTDTQYF
TRBJ2-6,TRBV5-4,CASTLGGAGANVLTF
TRBJ2-2,TRBV4-1,CARKTWNTGELFF
TRBJ2-2,TRBV5-1,CASSQEAPNTGELFF
TRBJ2-5,TRBV6-2/TRBV6-3,CASRRYSGGAEETQYF
TRBJ2-3,TRBV7-8,CASSLGFSTDTQYF
TRBJ2-3,TRBV11-1,CASSRRQSTDTQYF
TRBJ2-2,TRBV29-1,CSVVEEPTGELFF
TRBJ1-1,TRBV5-1,CASSRGRGTEAFF
TRBJ2-5,TRBV11-2,CASSSGLETQYF
TRBJ2-7,TRBV12-3/TRBV12-4,CASSYRWGGQYF
TRBJ2-2,TRBV6-2/TRBV6-3,CASSPVAAGELFF
TRBJ2-7,TRBV7-2,CASSPMGGPSYEQYF
TRBJ1-1,TRBV15,CATSRTGQVKNTEAFF
TRBJ2-3,TRBV6-1,CASSNRRLAVNHTDTQYF
TRBJ2-3,TRBV11-2,CASSFMGRPTDTQYF
TRBJ1-5,TRBV12-5,CASGSDSNQPQHF
TRBJ1-2,TRBV5-1,CASSSGGANGYTF
TRBJ2-2,TRBV25-1,CASSESGIWTGELFF
TRBJ2-3,TRBV7-9,CASTYFGTDTQYF
TRBJ2-1,TRBV15,CATQGAGGPVNEQFF
TRBJ2-1,TRBV2,CASSPDRGPYNEQFF
TRBJ1-4,TRBV4-3,CASSPAAGGLANEKLFF
TRBJ1-2,TRBV30,CAWSARGAGNYGYTF
TRBJ2-1,TRBV7-9,CASSSSRTYNEQFF
TRBJ2-5,TRBV29-1,CSVEGGTSNTLRQTQYF
TRBJ1-5,TRBV18,CASSAIAARNQPQHF
TRBJ2-6,TRBV20-1,CSARSRDSGANVLTF
TRBJ2-5,TRBV7-3,CASSPPLAGAQETQYF
TRBJ2-3,TRBV20-1,CSASRVLLAGVVDTQYF
TRBJ1-5,TRBV5-4,CASSNRDRGNNQPQHF
TRBJ2-1,TRBV12-3/TRBV12-4,CASSLGGGVAGVEQFF
TRBJ1-6,TRBV20-1,CSARGGSSYNSPLHF
TRBJ1-2,TRBV30,CAFWTEGATWSYTF
TRBJ2-7,TRBV27,CASSRPDEQYF
TRBJ1-5,TRBV7-8,CASSLSKYVNQPQHF
TRBJ1-1,TRBV7-3,CASSFSGGETEAFF
TRBJ1-5,TRBV12-3/TRBV12-4,CASSSGGGQPQHF
TRBJ2-7,TRBV27,CASSPRLAGREQYF
TRBJ1-6,TRBV7-2,CASSLGKLSSYNSPLHF
TRBJ1-1,TRBV4-3,CASSQEPSGREVTEAFF